This T cell receptor (beta chain) was documented in a study of long-term antiretroviral therapy in people with HIV. Survey level was the resolution at which the v3.0 immunoSEQ assay ran. Some clones are missing from TCRdb's copy, which holds only in-frame ones; the method was immunoSEQ multiplex PCR. In the table there are over 30,000 clones, over 80% of which are singletons. Trimming removed 3 bases at V and 7 bases at J, with 15 bases between. Germline loops: CDR1 SEHNR, CDR2 FQNEAQ (reference sequence). The CDR3 is 15 amino acids. Every participant gave one or more pre-ART and two or more post-ART PBMC samples.

The V and J genes are TRBV7-9 and TRBJ1-4; D gene unclear. The sequences come from unsorted PBMCs, collected 1 year after starting antiretroviral therapy. The receptor comes from a man between 18 and 29 years old with HIV. The CDR3 nucleotides read TGTGCCAGCAGCTTGTACGACCTACGAGTTGAAAAACTGTTTTTT. Protein sequence: CASSLYDLRVEKLFF.